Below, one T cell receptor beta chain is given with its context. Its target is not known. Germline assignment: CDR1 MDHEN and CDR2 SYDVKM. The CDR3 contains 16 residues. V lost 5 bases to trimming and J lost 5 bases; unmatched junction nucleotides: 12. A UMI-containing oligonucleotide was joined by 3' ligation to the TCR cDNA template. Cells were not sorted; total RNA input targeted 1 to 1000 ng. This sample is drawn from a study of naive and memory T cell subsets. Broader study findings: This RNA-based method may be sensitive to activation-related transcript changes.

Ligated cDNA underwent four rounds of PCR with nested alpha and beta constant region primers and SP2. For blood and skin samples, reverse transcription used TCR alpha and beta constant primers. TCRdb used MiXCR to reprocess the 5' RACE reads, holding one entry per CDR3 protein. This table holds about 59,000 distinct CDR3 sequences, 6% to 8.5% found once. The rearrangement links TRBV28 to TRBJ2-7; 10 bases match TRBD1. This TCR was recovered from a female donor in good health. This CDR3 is CASSTAGTGVFHEQYF. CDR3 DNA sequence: TGTGCCAGCAGTACCGCCGGGACAGGGGTTTTTCACGAGCAGTACTTC.